This record concerns one T cell receptor beta chain sequence. With 1 base removed from V and 4 bases from J, the gap between germline ends came to 10 bases. Germline CDR1 and CDR2: LGHNA and YNFKEQ. This CDR3 contains 14 residues. The sample comes from a study of technical replicates of blood from a few donors. Method: immunoSEQ multiplex PCR; TCRdb's copy keeps in-frame clones and lacks some. Among roughly 80,000 clones listed, 90% to 95% were seen once. This receptor was obtained from a human donor in good health. Sequences were obtained from T cells isolated from PBMCs. This chain uses TRBV4-2 with TRBJ1-2; tentative D call: TRBD1 (6 bases). The CDR3 DNA follows: TGTGCCAGCAGCCAAGGCCGGACAGTCTATGGCTACACCTTC. This translates into CASSQGRTVYGYTF.